This passage covers 29 T cell receptor beta chains from one sample sequenced in a study of cytomegalovirus exposure and HLA in healthy donors. PCR employed 60 Vbeta and 13 Jbeta primers. Sequencing used immunoSEQ multiplex PCR; TCRdb keeps in-frame clones, though not all of them. The top ten clones hold roughly 1.5% of a sample with approximately 150,000 clones, 70% to 80% of them seen once. Material: PBMCs. These receptors all come from a man aged 35 to 55 in good health and CMV-seronegative.

The CDR3 loop reads CASSLAPGGSNEQFF. The DNA of the CDR3 is TGCGCCAGCAGCTTGGCCCCGGGAGGGAGCAATGAGCAGTTCTTC. The chain combines TRBV5-1 with TRBJ2-1; 8 bases are shared with TRBD2. The germline V gene encodes CDR1 SGHRS and CDR2 YFSETQ. The CDR3 extends over 15 amino acids. V lost 0 bases and J lost 6; bases outside the gene matches: 5.

This sequence joins TRBV19 and TRBJ2-6; TRBD1 agrees at 8 bases. With V trimmed by 5 bases and J by 0 bases, 9 bases remained unmatched. This CDR3 spans 18 amino acids. Germline V lookup: CDR1 LNHDA, CDR2 SQIVND (reference sequence). For the CDR3, the DNA is TGTGCCAGTAGTCCGGGGACAGGAGTCCTCTCTGGGGCCAACGTCCTGACTTTC. It codes for CASSPGTGVLSGANVLTF.

This rearrangement joins TRBV21-1 to TRBJ2-7; the table's D call, TRBD1, was not checked against the DNA. TRBV21-1 counts as a pseudogene. This CDR3 is 15 amino acids long. The CDR3 protein is CASSTFPGQGDEQYV. CDR3 nucleotides: TGTGCCAGCAGCACATTTCCGGGACAGGGGGACGAGCAGTACGTC.

The chain links TRBV7-9 to TRBJ1-1; TRBD1 aligns across 7 bases. The germline V gene has CDR1 SEHNR and CDR2 FQNEAQ (reference sequence). The CDR3 is 12 residues long. J gave up 6 bases and V 5 bases, and 3 bases lay outside the gene matches. The CDR3 DNA follows: TGTGCCAGCAGCCGAGGGACAGCTGAAGCTTTCTTT. Translation: CASSRGTAEAFF.

This clone was picked up a small number of times. This chain uses TRBV19 with TRBJ2-7; tentatively, D is TRBD1 (6 bases). From germline, CDR1 is LNHDA and CDR2 SQIVND (reference sequence). CDR3 size: 15 residues. Trimming removed 3 bases from V and 3 bases from J, with 15 bases in between. This CDR3 reads CASSIARQDLYEQYV. The DNA of the CDR3 is TGTGCCAGTAGTATCGCCCGACAGGACCTCTACGAGCAGTACGTC.

This clone showed up just once. The chain employs TRBV5-1 and TRBJ2-2; 7 nucleotides line up with TRBD2. CDR1 and CDR2 from the germline V gene are SGHRS and YFSETQ. The CDR3 loop spans 15 amino acids. After removal of 4 bases from V and 5 bases from J, the junction contained 8 bases not matched to a gene. CDR3 residues: CASSPWGGGTGELFF. The CDR3 DNA reads TGCGCCAGCAGCCCTTGGGGGGGAGGAACCGGGGAGCTGTTTTTT. Full variable domain (outside the CDR3, taken from reference TRBV5-1 and TRBJ2-2): KAGVTQTPRYLIKTRGQQVTLSCSPISGHRSVSWYQQTPGQGLQFLFEYFSETQRNKGNFPGRFSGRQFSNSRSEMNVSTLELGDSALYLCASSPWGGGTGELFFGEGSRLTVL.

This rearrangement joins TRBV7-7 to TRBJ2-3, with 10 bases matching TRBD2. J lost 2 bases, V lost 2 bases, and 10 bases had no gene match. Germline CDR1 is SSHAT and CDR2 is FNYEAQ (reference sequence). This CDR3 has 18 amino acids. CDR3 nucleotides: TGTGCCAGCAGCTTATATGTCCCCGGACTAGCGGACACAGATACGCAGTATTTT. It specifies CASSLYVPGLADTDTQYF.

This chain joins TRBV5-6 and TRBJ2-2; 7 positions match TRBD2. The junction had 18 bases not matched to a gene; V was cut back by 3 bases and J by 4 bases. The germline CDR1 and CDR2 sequences are SGHDT and YYEEEE. The CDR3 loop spans 19 amino acids. The CDR3 protein is CASSSLLAGVMGFTGELFF. The CDR3 coding sequence is TGTGCCAGCAGCTCGCTCCTGGCGGGAGTGATGGGGTTCACCGGGGAGCTGTTTTTT.

This chain uses TRBV25-1 with TRBJ1-3; TRBD1 matches 7 bases. V gave up 7 bases and J gave up 9 bases; unmatched junction bases: 9. This CDR3 contains 13 residues. In germline, CDR1 is MGHDK, CDR2 SYGVNS. CDR3 loop: CASKDRPGGTIYF. Here the CDR3 DNA reads TGTGCCAGCAAGGACAGGCCCGGAGGCACCATATATTTT.

The chain couples TRBV19 to TRBJ1-2; TRBD1 might be the D (5 bases). The germline CDR1 and CDR2 sequences are LNHDA and SQIVND (reference sequence). There are 14 residues in the CDR3. The V gene lost 5 bases and the J gene lost 2 bases, with 12 bases spanning the gap. CDR3 coding DNA: TGTGCCAGTAGTGGCTGGGGCCAAAACTATGGCTACACCTTC. This codes for CASSGWGQNYGYTF.

The gene calls are TRBV6-1 and TRBJ1-1; 7 nucleotides agree with TRBD1. CDR3 length equals 14 residues. The V gene's germline CDR1 is MNHNS and CDR2 SASEGT. V was clipped by 5 bases and J by 5 bases; unmatched bases: 8. CDR3 sequence: CASSKEGAGTEAFF. DNA of the CDR3: TGTGCCAGCAGTAAGGAGGGGGCAGGAACTGAAGCTTTCTTT.

The rearrangement links TRBV27 to TRBJ2-7; TRBD2 matches 14 bases. With V trimmed by 4 bases and J by 3 bases, 5 bases remained unmatched. The CDR3 sequence is 16 residues long. Germline CDR1 MNHEY, CDR2 SMNVEV (reference sequence). The CDR3 DNA reads as TGTGCCAGCAGTTGGGGACTAGCGGGAGAAGGCTACGAGCAGTACGTC. Translated, it gives CASSWGLAGEGYEQYV.

This clone has just one count. The junction departs from the called germline gene at one end, perhaps through a read error. CDR3 bases: TGTGCCAGCAAGGGGGCGGCTGGGGCCAACGGCCTGACTTTC. As protein: CASKGAAGANGLTF. V usage is TRBV28 and J usage is TRBJ2-6, with 7 positions matching TRBD1. Germline V gives CDR1 MDHEN, CDR2 SYDVKM. CDR3 size: 14 residues.

The chain combines TRBV5-4 with TRBJ1-1; possibly TRBD1 for D (6 bases). The CDR3 runs to 14 residues. With 4 bases removed from V and 2 bases from J, the gap between germline ends came to 12 bases. Per germline, CDR1 SGHNT and CDR2 YYREEE (reference sequence). The CDR3 nucleotides are TGTGCCAGCAGCGGGGGCAGGGGTAACACTGAAGCTTTCTTT. It codes for CASSGGRGNTEAFF. Complete variable domain (other parts from reference TRBV5-4 and TRBJ1-1): ETGVTQSPTHLIKTRGQQVTLRCSSQSGHNTVSWYQQALGQGPQFIFQYYREEENGRGNFPPRFSGLQFPNYSSELNVNALELDDSALYLCASSGGRGNTEAFFGQGTRLTVV.

This clone was seen only a few times. V usage is TRBV29-1 and J usage is TRBJ2-3; 12 bases match TRBD1. J was trimmed by 2 bases and V by 6 bases; bases with no gene match: 3. Germline CDR1 reads SQVTM; CDR2 reads ANQGSEA. The CDR3 loop spans 14 amino acids. CDR3: CSVRDRGPTDTQYF. The CDR3, as DNA: TGCAGCGTACGGGACAGGGGGCCCACAGATACGCAGTATTTT.

V gene TRBV5-1 combines with J gene TRBJ1-4; 11 nucleotides match TRBD1. The V and J ends lost 4 bases and 3 bases, in that order; junction bases with no gene match: 2. The CDR3 runs 15 residues. CDR1 and CDR2 from the germline V gene are SGHRS and YFSETQ. The CDR3 DNA follows: TGCGCCAGCAGCCGGACAGGGGGCCCTAATGAAAAACTGTTTTTT. Translated, it gives CASSRTGGPNEKLFF.

The chain uses TRBV9 and TRBJ2-1; 11 bases agree with TRBD2. The CDR3 loop spans 17 amino acids. Germline V gene sequence: CDR1 SGDLS, CDR2 YYNGEE. The ends lost 0 bases at V and 8 bases at J; junction bases unmatched: 10. The CDR3 DNA is TGTGCCAGCAGCGTAGGGGTAGCGGGAGGGCCGGTCGATGAGCAGTTCTTC. Protein product: CASSVGVAGGPVDEQFF.

The V and J genes are TRBV30 and TRBJ2-5; 8 nucleotides line up with TRBD2. Per germline, CDR1 GTSNPN and CDR2 SVGIG (reference sequence). V trimming: 0 bases; J trimming: 4 bases; junction bases outside the gene matches: 4. The CDR3 is made up of 14 amino acids. CDR3 amino acids: CAWSVAGGPETQYF. The CDR3 nucleotides are TGTGCCTGGAGTGTTGCGGGAGGACCAGAGACCCAGTACTTC.

This chain uses TRBV29-1 with TRBJ2-1, with 7 bases lining up with TRBD2. This CDR3 has 15 residues. J gave up 5 bases and V 3 bases, and 10 bases lay outside the gene matches. CDR1 and CDR2 from the germline V gene are SQVTM and ANQGSEA. In DNA form, the CDR3 reads TGCAGCGTTGACCCCAGCGGGAAGGCCCACAATGAGCAGTTCTTC. This translates into CSVDPSGKAHNEQFF.

The chain's CDR3 is CAGQTLRGEKLFF. In DNA form, the CDR3 reads TGTGCCGGACAAACGCTAAGGGGGGAAAAACTGTTTTTT. V and J are TRBV2 and TRBJ1-4; maybe TRBD1 (6 bases). The CDR3 sequence is 13 residues long. The V gene lost 11 bases and the J gene lost 8 bases, with 18 bases spanning the gap. The V gene's germline CDR1 is SNHLY and CDR2 FYNNEI.

The chain couples TRBV27 to TRBJ2-7; weak D call: TRBD2 (5 bases). Trimming left V 7 bases short and J 6 bases short, with 19 bases between. Germline loops: CDR1 MNHEY, CDR2 SMNVEV (reference sequence). CDR3 length: 14 amino acids. The DNA of the CDR3 is TGTGCCAGCATGGTCTTGGCGGGCGAACGCGAGCAGTACTTC. Translated, it gives CASMVLAGEREQYF.

The chain is built from TRBV9 and TRBJ2-1; D remains unclear. With 4 bases removed from V and 6 bases from J, the gap between germline ends came to 14 bases. The CDR3 is made up of 14 amino acids. CDR1 SGDLS and CDR2 YYNGEE come from the germline V gene. The CDR3, as DNA: TGTGCCAGCAGCTCACTAACCTCCATCAATGAGCAGTTCTTC. This gives the protein CASSSLTSINEQFF.

V gene TRBV7-9 combines with J gene TRBJ2-7, with D maybe TRBD1 (6 bases). Germline V gene lookup returns CDR1 SEHNR and CDR2 FQNEAQ (reference sequence). Trimming shortened V by 0 bases and J by 6 bases, and 12 bases separated the two germline ends. The length of the CDR3 is 14 residues. Written as DNA, the CDR3 is TGTGCCAGCAGCTTAGCACAGGGTAGGGTCGAGCAGTACTTC. Its translation is CASSLAQGRVEQYF.

The chain carries TRBV5-6 and TRBJ2-3; TRBD1 aligns across 7 bases. Looked up from germline, CDR1 is SGHDT and CDR2 is YYEEEE. V shed 2 bases, J shed 3 bases, and the junction held 3 bases outside the gene matches. This CDR3 has 14 amino acids. CDR3 bases: TGTGCCAGCAGCTTCGACAGGGTTACAGATACGCAGTATTTT. This codes for CASSFDRVTDTQYF.

The chain couples TRBV9 to TRBJ2-1, with 14 nucleotides matching TRBD2. CDR3 length: 21 amino acids. CDR1 is SGDLS and CDR2 is YYNGEE in the germline V gene. V lost 0 bases to trimming and J lost 4 bases; unmatched junction nucleotides: 15. The CDR3 reads CASSVVSGTSGSLVGYNEQFF. DNA for the CDR3: TGTGCCAGCAGCGTAGTCAGTGGGACTAGCGGGAGTCTAGTGGGGTACAATGAGCAGTTCTTC.

CDR3: CASRRGTGLGQPQHF. DNA of the CDR3: TGTGCCAGCAGGAGAGGGACAGGCTTAGGTCAGCCCCAGCATTTT. The rearrangement links TRBV6-1 to TRBJ1-5; TRBD1 matches 8 bases. Germline CDR1 and CDR2: MNHNS and SASEGT. This CDR3 has 15 residues. The ends lost 6 bases at V and 6 bases at J; junction bases unmatched: 10.

This clone was observed once. The chain has TRBV25-1 and TRBJ2-1; 7 bases are a match to TRBD1. The V gene's germline CDR1 is MGHDK and CDR2 SYGVNS. The CDR3 covers 15 residues. J lost 2 bases, V lost 4 bases, and 5 bases had no gene match. The CDR3 DNA sequence: TGTGCCAGCAGTGGAGACAGGGACCCCTACAATGAGCAGTTCTTC. Residues: CASSGDRDPYNEQFF.

Only one count was recorded for this clone. The chain employs TRBV25-1 and TRBJ2-1, with D possibly being TRBD1 (6 bases). The CDR3 consists of 16 residues. Deletions cut 8 bases from V and 5 bases from J, with 22 bases between. Looked up from germline, CDR1 is MGHDK and CDR2 is SYGVNS. In nucleotides, the CDR3 is TGTGCCAGCTCCTCCTTACTGGGGGCGTTCAACAATGAGCAGTTCTTC. Translating it yields CASSSLLGAFNNEQFF.

The rearrangement uses TRBV19 and TRBJ2-1; D unclear. Trimming took 5 bases from V and 0 from J, leaving 8 bases between them. The germline CDR1 and CDR2 sequences are LNHDA and SQIVND (reference sequence). This CDR3 has 14 amino acids. CDR3: CASSPLSSYNEQFF. CDR3 nucleotides: TGTGCCAGTAGTCCTTTGTCCTCCTACAATGAGCAGTTCTTC.